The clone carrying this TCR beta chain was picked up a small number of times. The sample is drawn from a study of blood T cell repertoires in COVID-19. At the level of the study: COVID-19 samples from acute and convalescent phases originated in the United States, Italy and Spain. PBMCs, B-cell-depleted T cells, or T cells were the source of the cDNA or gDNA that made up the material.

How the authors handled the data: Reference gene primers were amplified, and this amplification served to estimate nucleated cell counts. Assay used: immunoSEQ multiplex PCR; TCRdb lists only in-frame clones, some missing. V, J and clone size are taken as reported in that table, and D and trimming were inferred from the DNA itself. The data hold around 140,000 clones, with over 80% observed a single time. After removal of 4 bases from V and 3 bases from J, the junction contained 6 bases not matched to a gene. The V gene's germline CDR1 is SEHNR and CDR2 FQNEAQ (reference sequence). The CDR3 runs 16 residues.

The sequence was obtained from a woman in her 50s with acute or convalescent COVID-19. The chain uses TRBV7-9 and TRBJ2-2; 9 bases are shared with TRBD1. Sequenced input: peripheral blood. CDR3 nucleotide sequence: TGTGCCAGCAGCTATACAGGGGGCGCGTACACCGGGGAGCTGTTTTTT. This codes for CASSYTGGAYTGELFF.